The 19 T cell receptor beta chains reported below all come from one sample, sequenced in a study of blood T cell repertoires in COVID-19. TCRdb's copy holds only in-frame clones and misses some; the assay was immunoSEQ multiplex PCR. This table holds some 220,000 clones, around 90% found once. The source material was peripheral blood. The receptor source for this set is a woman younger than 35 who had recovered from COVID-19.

In DNA, the CDR3 is TGTGCCAGCTCTCCCGAGGGGGGGGCGAGTTATGGCTACACCTTC. Its translation is CASSPEGGASYGYTF. The V and J genes are TRBV11-2 and TRBJ1-2; the D gene is possibly TRBD1 (6 bases). The CDR3 contains 15 residues. V lost 8 bases and J 5 bases, leaving 21 bases between the germline ends. The germline gives CDR1 SGHAT, CDR2 FQNNGV.

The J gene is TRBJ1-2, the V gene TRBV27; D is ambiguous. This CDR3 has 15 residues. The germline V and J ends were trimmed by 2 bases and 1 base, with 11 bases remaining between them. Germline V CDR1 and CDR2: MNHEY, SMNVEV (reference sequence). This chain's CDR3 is CASSLGSGFNYGYTF. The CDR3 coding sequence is TGTGCCAGCAGTTTAGGGTCGGGGTTTAACTATGGCTACACCTTC.

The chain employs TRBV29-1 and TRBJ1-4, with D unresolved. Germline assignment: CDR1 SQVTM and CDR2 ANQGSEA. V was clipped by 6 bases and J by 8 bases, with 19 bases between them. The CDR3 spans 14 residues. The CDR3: CSVRSGVGVEKLFF. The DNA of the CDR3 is TGCAGCGTGAGGTCTGGAGTCGGAGTAGAAAAACTGTTTTTT. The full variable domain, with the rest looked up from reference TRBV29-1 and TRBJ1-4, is SAVISQKPSRDICQRGTSLTIQCQVDSQVTMMFWYRQQPGQSLTLIATANQGSEATYESGFVIDKFPISRPNLTFSTLTVSNMSPEDSSIYLCSVRSGVGVEKLFFGSGTQLSVL.

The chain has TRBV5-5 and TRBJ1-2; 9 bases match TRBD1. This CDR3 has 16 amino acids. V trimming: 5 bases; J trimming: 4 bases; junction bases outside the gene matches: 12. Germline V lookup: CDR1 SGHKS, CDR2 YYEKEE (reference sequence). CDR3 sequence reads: CASRVTNWDRAYGYTF. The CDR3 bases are TGTGCCAGCAGGGTCACGAACTGGGACAGGGCCTATGGCTACACCTTC. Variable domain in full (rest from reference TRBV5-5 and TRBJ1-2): DAGVTQSPTHLIKTRGQQVTLRCSPISGHKSVSWYQQVLGQGPQFIFQYYEKEERGRGNFPDRFSARQFPNYSSELNVNALLLGDSALYLCASRVTNWDRAYGYTFGSGTRLTVV.

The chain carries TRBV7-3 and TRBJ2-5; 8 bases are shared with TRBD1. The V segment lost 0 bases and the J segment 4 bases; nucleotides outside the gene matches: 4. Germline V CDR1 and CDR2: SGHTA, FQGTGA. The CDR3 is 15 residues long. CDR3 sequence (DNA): TGTGCCAGCAGCTTAACCGGGACAGGCCTAGAGACCCAGTACTTC. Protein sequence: CASSLTGTGLETQYF.

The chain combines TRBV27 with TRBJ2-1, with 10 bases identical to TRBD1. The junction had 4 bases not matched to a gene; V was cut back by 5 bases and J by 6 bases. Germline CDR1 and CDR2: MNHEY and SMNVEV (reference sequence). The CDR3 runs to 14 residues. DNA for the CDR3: TGTGCCAGCAGTAGGACAGGGGGGGGCAATGAGCAGTTCTTC. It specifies CASSRTGGGNEQFF.

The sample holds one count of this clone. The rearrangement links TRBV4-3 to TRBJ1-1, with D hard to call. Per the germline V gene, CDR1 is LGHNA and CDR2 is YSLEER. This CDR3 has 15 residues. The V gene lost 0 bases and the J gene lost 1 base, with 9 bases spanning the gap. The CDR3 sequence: CASSQESQPNTEAFF. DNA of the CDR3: TGCGCCAGCAGCCAAGAAAGCCAACCGAACACTGAAGCTTTCTTT.

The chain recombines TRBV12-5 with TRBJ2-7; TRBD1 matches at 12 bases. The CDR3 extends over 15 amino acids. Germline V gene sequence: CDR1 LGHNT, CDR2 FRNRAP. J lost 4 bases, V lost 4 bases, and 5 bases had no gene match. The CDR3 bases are TGTGCTAGTGGTTCCGGGACAGGGGGCTGGTACGAGCAGTACTTC. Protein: CASGSGTGGWYEQYF.

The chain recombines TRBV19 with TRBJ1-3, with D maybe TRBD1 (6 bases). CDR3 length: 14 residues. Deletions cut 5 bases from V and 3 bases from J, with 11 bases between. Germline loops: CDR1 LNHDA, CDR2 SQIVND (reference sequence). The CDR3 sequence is CASSVTGYGNTIYF. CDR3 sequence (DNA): TGTGCCAGTAGTGTCACAGGGTATGGAAACACCATATATTTT.

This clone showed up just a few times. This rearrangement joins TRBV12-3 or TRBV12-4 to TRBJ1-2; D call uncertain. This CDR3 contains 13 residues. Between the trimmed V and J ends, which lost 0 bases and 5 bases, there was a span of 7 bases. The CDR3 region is CASSLAGRYGYTF. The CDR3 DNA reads TGTGCCAGCAGTTTAGCGGGGAGGTATGGCTACACCTTC.

In DNA, the CDR3 is TGCGCCAGCAGCCAAGGGTCGAGCACTGAGCAGTTCTTC. This encodes CASSQGSSTEQFF. This chain uses TRBV4-1 with TRBJ2-1; no firm D call. V dropped 1 base and J dropped 9 bases, with 10 bases sitting between them. The germline gives CDR1 MGHRA, CDR2 YSYEKL. CDR3 length: 13 residues.

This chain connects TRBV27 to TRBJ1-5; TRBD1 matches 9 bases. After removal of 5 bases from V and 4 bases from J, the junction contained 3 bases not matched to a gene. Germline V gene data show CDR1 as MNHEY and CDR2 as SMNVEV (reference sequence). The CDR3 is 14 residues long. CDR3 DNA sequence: TGTGCCAGCAGTGGCGGACAGGGGAATCAGCCCCAGCATTTT. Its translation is CASSGGQGNQPQHF.

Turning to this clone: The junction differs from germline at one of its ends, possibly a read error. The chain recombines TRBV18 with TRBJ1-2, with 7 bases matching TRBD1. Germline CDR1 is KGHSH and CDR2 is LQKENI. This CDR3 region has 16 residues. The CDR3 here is CASSPQGTETKYGYTF. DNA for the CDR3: TGTGCCAGCTCACCACAAGGGACAGAAACTAAATATGGCTACACCTTC.

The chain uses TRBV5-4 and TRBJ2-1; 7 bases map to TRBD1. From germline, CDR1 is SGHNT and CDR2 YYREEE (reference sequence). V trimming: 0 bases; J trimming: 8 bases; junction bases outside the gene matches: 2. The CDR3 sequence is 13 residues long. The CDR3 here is CASSLGGGDEQFF. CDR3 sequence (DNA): TGTGCCAGCAGCTTGGGAGGGGGCGATGAGCAGTTCTTC.

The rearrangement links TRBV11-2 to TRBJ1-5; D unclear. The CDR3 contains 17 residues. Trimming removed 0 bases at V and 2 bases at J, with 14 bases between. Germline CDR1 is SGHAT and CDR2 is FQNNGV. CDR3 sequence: CASSLDGLTRGNQPQHF. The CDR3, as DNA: TGTGCCAGCAGCTTAGATGGGCTGACGCGGGGCAATCAGCCCCAGCATTTT.

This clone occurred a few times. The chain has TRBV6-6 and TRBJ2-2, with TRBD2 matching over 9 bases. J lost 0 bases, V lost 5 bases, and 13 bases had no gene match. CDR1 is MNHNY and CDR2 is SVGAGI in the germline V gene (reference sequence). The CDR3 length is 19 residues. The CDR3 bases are TGTGCCAGCAGTCCCGTTTTTCGGAGCGGGAGGACGAACACCGGGGAGCTGTTTTTT. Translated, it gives CASSPVFRSGRTNTGELFF.

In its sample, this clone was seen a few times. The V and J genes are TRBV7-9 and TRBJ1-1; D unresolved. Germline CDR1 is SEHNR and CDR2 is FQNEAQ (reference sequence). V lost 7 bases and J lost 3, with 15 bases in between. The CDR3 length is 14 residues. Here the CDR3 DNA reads TGTGCCAGCACCCTCGGGAGGGCGGACACTGAAGCTTTCTTT. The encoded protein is CASTLGRADTEAFF.

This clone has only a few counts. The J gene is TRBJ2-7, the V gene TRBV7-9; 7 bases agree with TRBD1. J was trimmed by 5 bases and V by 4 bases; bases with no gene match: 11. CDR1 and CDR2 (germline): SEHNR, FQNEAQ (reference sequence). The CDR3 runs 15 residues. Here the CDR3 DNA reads TGTGCCAGCAGCTCAGACCCGGGACAGTCCCACGAGCAGTACTTC. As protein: CASSSDPGQSHEQYF.

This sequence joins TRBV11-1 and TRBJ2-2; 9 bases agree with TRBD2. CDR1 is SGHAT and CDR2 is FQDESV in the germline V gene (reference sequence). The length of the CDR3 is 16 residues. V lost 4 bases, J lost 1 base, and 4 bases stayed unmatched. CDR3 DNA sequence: TGTGCCAGCAGCTCCAGAGCGGGAGGGAACACCGGGGAGCTGTTTTTT. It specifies CASSSRAGGNTGELFF.